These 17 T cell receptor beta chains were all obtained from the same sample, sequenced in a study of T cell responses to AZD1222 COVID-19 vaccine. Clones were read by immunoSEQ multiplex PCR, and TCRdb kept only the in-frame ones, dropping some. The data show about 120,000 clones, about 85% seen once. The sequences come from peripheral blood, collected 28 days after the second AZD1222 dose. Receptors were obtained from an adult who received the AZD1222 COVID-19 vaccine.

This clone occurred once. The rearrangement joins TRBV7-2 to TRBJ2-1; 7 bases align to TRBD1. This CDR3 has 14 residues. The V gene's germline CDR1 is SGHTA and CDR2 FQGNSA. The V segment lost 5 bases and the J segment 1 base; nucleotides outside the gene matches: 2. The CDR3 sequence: CASSRDSSYNEQFF. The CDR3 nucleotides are TGTGCCAGCAGCCGGGACAGTTCCTACAATGAGCAGTTCTTC.

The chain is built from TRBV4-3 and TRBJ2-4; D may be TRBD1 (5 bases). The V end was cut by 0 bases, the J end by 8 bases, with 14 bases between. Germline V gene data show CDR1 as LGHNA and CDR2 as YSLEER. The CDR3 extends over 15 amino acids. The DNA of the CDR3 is TGCGCCAGCAGCCAAGACCGGGCAGGGATGGACATTCAGTACTTC. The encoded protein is CASSQDRAGMDIQYF.

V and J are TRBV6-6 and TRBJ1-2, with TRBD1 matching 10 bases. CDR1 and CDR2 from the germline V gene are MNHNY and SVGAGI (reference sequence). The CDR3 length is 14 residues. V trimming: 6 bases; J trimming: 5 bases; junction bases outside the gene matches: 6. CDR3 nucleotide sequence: TGTGCCAGCAGGAGGGGGGGACAGGGGTATGGCTACACCTTC. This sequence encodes CASRRGGQGYGYTF.

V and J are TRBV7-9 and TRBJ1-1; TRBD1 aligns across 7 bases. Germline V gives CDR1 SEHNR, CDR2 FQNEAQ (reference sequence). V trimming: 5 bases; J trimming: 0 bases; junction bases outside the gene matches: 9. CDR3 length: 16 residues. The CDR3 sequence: CASSAKGAALNTEAFF. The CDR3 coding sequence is TGTGCCAGCAGCGCAAAGGGGGCAGCACTGAACACTGAAGCTTTCTTT.

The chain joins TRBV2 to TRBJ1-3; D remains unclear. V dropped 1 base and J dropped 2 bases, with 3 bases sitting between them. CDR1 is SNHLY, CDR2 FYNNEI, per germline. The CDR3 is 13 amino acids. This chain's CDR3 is CASSEGPGNTIYF. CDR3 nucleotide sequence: TGTGCCAGCAGTGAAGGGCCTGGAAACACCATATATTTT.

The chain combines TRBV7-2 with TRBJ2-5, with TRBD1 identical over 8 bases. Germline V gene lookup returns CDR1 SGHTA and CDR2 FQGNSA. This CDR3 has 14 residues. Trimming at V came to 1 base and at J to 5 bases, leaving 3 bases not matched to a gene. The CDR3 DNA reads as TGTGCCAGCAGCTTAGGAACAGGGGGGGAGACCCAGTACTTC. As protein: CASSLGTGGETQYF.

CDR3 region: CASSYRQGAYEQYF. CDR3 sequence (DNA): TGTGCCAGCAGTTATCGACAGGGGGCCTACGAGCAGTACTTC. The chain combines TRBV6-5 with TRBJ2-7; 9 bases agree with TRBD1. The CDR3 runs to 14 residues. V gave up 3 bases and J gave up 2 bases; unmatched junction bases: 2. Germline V CDR1 and CDR2: MNHEY, SVGAGI.

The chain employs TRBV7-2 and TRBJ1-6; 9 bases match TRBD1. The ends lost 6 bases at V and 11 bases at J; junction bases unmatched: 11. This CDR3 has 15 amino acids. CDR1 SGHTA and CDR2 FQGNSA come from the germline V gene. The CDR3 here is CASSTKTGDRAPLHF. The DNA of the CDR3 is TGTGCCAGCAGTACCAAAACAGGGGACAGGGCACCCCTCCACTTT.

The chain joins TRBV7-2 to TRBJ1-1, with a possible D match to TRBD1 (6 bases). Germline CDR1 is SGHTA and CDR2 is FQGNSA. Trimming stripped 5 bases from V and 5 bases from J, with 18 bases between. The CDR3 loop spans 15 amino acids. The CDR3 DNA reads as TGTGCCAGCAGCCCCGGGGTGTCCAGGGGTACTGAAGCTTTCTTT. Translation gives CASSPGVSRGTEAFF.

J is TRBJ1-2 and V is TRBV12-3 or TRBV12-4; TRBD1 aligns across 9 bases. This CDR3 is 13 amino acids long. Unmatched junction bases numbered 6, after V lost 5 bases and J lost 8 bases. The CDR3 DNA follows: TGTGCCAGCAGTGACAGGGGGGCTTTAGGCTACACCTTC. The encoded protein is CASSDRGALGYTF.

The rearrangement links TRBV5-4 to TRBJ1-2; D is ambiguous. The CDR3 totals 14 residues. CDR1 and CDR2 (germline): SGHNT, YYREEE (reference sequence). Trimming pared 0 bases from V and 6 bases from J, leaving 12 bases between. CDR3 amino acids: CASSLDSLWDGYTF. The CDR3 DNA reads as TGTGCCAGCAGCTTGGACAGCCTCTGGGATGGCTACACCTTC. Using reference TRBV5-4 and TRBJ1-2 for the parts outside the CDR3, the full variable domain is ETGVTQSPTHLIKTRGQQVTLRCSSQSGHNTVSWYQQALGQGPQFIFQYYREEENGRGNFPPRFSGLQFPNYSSELNVNALELDDSALYLCASSLDSLWDGYTFGSGTRLTVV.

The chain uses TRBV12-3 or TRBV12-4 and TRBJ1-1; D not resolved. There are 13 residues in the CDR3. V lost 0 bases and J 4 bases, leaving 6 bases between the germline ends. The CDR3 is CASSLALGTEAFF. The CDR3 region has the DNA TGTGCCAGCAGTTTAGCGCTCGGCACTGAAGCTTTCTTT.

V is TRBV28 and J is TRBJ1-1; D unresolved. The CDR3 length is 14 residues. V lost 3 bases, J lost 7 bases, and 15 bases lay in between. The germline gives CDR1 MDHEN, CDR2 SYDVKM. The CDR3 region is CASSLGRPKIEAFF. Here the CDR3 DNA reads TGTGCCAGCAGTTTGGGCAGACCGAAGATTGAAGCTTTCTTT.

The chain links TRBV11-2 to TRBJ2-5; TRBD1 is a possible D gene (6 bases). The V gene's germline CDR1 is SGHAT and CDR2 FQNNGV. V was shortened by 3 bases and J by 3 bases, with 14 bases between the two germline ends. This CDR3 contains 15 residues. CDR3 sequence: CASSFRGLAEETQYF. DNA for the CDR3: TGTGCCAGCAGCTTCAGGGGCCTAGCAGAAGAGACCCAGTACTTC.

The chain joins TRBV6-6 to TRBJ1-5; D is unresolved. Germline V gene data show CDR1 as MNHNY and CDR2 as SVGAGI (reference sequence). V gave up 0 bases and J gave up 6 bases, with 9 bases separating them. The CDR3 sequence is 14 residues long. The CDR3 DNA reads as TGTGCCAGCAGTTACTCAGGGCGGACTCAGCCCCAGCATTTT. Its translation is CASSYSGRTQPQHF.

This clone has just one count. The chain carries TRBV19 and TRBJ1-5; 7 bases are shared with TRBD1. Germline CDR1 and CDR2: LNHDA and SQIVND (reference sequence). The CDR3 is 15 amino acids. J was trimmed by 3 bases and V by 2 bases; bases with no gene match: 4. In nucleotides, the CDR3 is TGTGCCAGTAGTATACGGGACAGCCACAATCAGCCCCAGCATTTT. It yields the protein CASSIRDSHNQPQHF.

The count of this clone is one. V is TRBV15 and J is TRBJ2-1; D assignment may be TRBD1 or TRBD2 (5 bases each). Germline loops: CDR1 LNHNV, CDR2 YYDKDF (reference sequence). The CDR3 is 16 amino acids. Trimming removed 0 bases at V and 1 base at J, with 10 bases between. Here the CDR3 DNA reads TGTGCCACCAGCAGAGATAGGGACCCATCCTACAATGAGCAGTTCTTC. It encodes CATSRDRDPSYNEQFF.